A selection of T cell receptor beta chains follows, all from one sample in a study of T-cell reconstitution after alpha-beta-depleted transplantation in children. TCRdb re-called the PCR reads with MiXCR, one entry per CDR3 protein. The table records under 400,000 distinct CDR3 sequences, 20% to 30% of them present only once. The input for sequencing was PBMCs, mostly from graft donor cells, taken 180 days after TCRalphabeta/CD19-depleted stem cell transplant. These receptors originate from a male patient between 5 and 17 years old who had a stem cell transplant for acute lymphoblastic leukemia, so the T cells may come from the graft donor. CDR3s include the opening cysteine and the closing phenylalanine or tryptophan. D genes are given only for firm matches. Not all rows give a size; the values are once, few, many and, for expanded clones, a class.

j_gene	v_gene	d_gene	abundance	CDR3aa	CDR3nt
TRBJ2-5	TRBV4-1	.	many	CASSQGTWEEETQYF	TGCGCCAGCAGCCAGGGGACATGGGAAGAAGAGACCCAGTACTTC
TRBJ1-2	TRBV12-3/TRBV12-4	.	many	CASSPTTRTVANYGYTF	TGTGCCAGCAGCCCCACCACTCGGACGGTAGCTAACTATGGCTACACCTTC
TRBJ2-4	TRBV4-1	.	.	CASSHVGHHRNKNIQYF	TGCGCCAGCAGCCACGTTGGACACCACCGAAACAAAAACATTCAGTACTTC
TRBJ2-5	TRBV12-3/TRBV12-4	.	.	CASSRDVRQETQYF	TGTGCCAGCAGTAGGGACGTTCGACAAGAGACCCAGTACTTC
TRBJ2-7	TRBV7-9	.	.	CASSQPLPYEQYF	TGTGCCAGCAGTCAACCACTCCCCTACGAGCAGTACTTC
TRBJ1-6	TRBV3-1	.	.	CASSQVPGSYNSPLHF	TGTGCCAGCAGCCAAGTCCCCGGGTCCTATAATTCACCCCTCCACTTT
TRBJ2-3	TRBV19	.	once	CASSPETDTQYF	TGTGCCAGTAGTCCCGAGACAGATACGCAGTATTTT
TRBJ2-7	TRBV27	.	few	CASSLSRVYEQYF	TGTGCCAGCAGTTTAAGCAGGGTATACGAGCAGTACTTC
TRBJ2-7	TRBV13	.	.	CASSLVLSGVQSYEQYF	TGTGCCAGCAGCTTAGTCCTCTCAGGGGTCCAGTCCTACGAGCAGTACTTC
TRBJ1-3	TRBV5-1	.	many	CASRRQEGNTIYF	TGCGCCAGCAGGAGGCAGGAGGGAAACACCATATATTTT
TRBJ2-3	TRBV11-2	.	.	CASSLSYLGSLLTDTQYF	TGTGCCAGCAGCTTAAGTTACCTTGGGTCCCTACTCACAGATACGCAGTATTTT
TRBJ2-1	TRBV27	.	many	CASRIYNEQFF	TGTGCCAGCAGGATTTACAATGAGCAGTTCTTC
TRBJ2-5	TRBV27	TRBD2	.	CASSLGAGGGETQYF	TGTGCCAGCAGTTTAGGGGCGGGAGGAGGGGAGACCCAGTACTTC
TRBJ2-3	TRBV2	.	few	CASRPFADTQYF	TGTGCCAGCAGGCCATTCGCAGATACGCAGTATTTT
TRBJ2-7	TRBV7-9	TRBD2	.	CASRIAGGPYEQHF	TGTGCCAGCAGAATAGCGGGAGGGCCCTACGAGCAGCACTTC
TRBJ2-1	TRBV7-9	.	few	CASSLSGYEQFF	TGTGCCAGCAGCTTATCCGGGTACGAGCAGTTCTTC
TRBJ2-3	TRBV12-3/TRBV12-4	TRBD1	once	CASASGGSDTQYF	TGTGCCAGTGCCTCAGGGGGTTCAGATACGCAGTATTTT
TRBJ1-1	TRBV10-3	TRBD1	.	CAISGGLGQGDTEAFF	TGTGCCATCAGTGGGGGTCTGGGACAGGGGGACACTGAAGCTTTCTTT
TRBJ2-7	TRBV11-1	TRBD2	few	CASSLVLGLGISYEQYF	TGTGCCAGCAGCTTAGTCCTGGGACTAGGGATCTCCTACGAGCAGTACTTC
TRBJ1-2	TRBV5-1	TRBD1	.	CASSRIQGAGGYTF	TGCGCCAGCAGCCGTATACAGGGGGCGGGCGGCTACACCTTC
TRBJ1-6	TRBV5-1	TRBD1	many	CASSPDRPSPLHF	TGCGCCAGCAGCCCGGACAGGCCGTCACCCCTCCACTTT
TRBJ2-1	TRBV20-1	TRBD2	many	CSAKRGRNNEQFF	TGCAGTGCTAAGCGGGGGCGTAACAATGAGCAGTTCTTC
TRBJ1-4	TRBV5-5	TRBD1	.	CASSLRQGANEKLFF	TGTGCCAGCAGCTTGCGTCAGGGGGCGAATGAAAAACTGTTTTTT
TRBJ2-1	TRBV25-1	.	.	CASSEPGAGNEQFF	TGTGCCAGCAGTGAACCGGGAGCCGGGAATGAGCAGTTCTTC
TRBJ1-2	TRBV6-5	TRBD1	.	CASSYGTGSNYGDTF	TGTGCCAGCAGTTACGGGACAGGTTCTAACTATGGCGACACCTTC
TRBJ1-6	TRBV4-1	.	.	CASSQMGLSGGSPLHF	TGCGCCAGCAGCCAAATGGGCCTTTCTGGGGGGTCACCCCTCCACTTT
TRBJ1-1	TRBV10-3	.	.	CAISESWGMNTEAFF	TGTGCCATCAGTGAGTCGTGGGGGATGAACACTGAAGCTTTCTTT
TRBJ1-5	TRBV4-1	.	once	CASSQYVRSNQPQHF	TGCGCCAGCAGCCAATACGTAAGGAGCAATCAGCCCCAGCATTTT
TRBJ2-3	TRBV7-2	.	.	CASSLRQTRTDTQYF	TGTGCCAGCAGCTTAAGACAGACTCGCACAGATACGCAGTATTTT
TRBJ2-3	TRBV20-1	.	.	CSARILVGAPADTQYF	TGCAGTGCTAGAATCCTAGTAGGGGCCCCAGCAGATACGCAGTATTTT
TRBJ2-1	TRBV7-6	TRBD2	.	CASSGTGLAGVNEQFF	TGTGCCAGCAGCGGGACTGGGCTAGCGGGCGTAAATGAGCAGTTCTTC
TRBJ2-7	TRBV15	.	many	CATSRAVTANYEQYF	TGTGCCACCAGCAGAGCAGTGACGGCGAACTACGAGCAGTACTTC
TRBJ2-1	TRBV10-1	TRBD2	few	CASSLGGRKLNEQFF	TGCGCCAGCAGTTTAGGCGGGAGGAAATTGAATGAGCAGTTCTTC
TRBJ2-4	TRBV4-1	TRBD2	.	CTSSQGASAGVAKNIQYF	TGCACCAGCAGCCAAGGGGCCTCGGCGGGGGTAGCCAAAAACATTCAGTACTTC
TRBJ1-1	TRBV7-6	.	.	CASSFGGRGTEAFF	TGTGCCAGCAGCTTCGGGGGGCGAGGGACTGAAGCTTTCTTT
TRBJ1-6	TRBV7-3	.	few	CASSFGWGSPLHF	TGTGCCAGCAGCTTTGGTTGGGGTTCACCCCTCCACTTT
TRBJ2-2	TRBV20-1	TRBD2	.	CSARGPAGAPGVAGELFF	TGCAGTGCTAGGGGCCCAGCGGGGGCGCCCGGAGTGGCCGGGGAGCTGTTTTTT
TRBJ1-2	TRBV5-1	.	few	CASSLEWGPYGYTF	TGCGCCAGCAGCTTGGAATGGGGCCCTTATGGCTACACCTTC
TRBJ1-4	TRBV6-1	.	few	CASSQHGGNEKLFF	TGTGCCAGCAGCCAACATGGGGGTAATGAAAAACTGTTTTTT
TRBJ1-5	TRBV24-1	.	.	CATSPTVGNQPQHF	TGTGCCACCAGCCCCACGGTCGGAAATCAGCCCCAGCATTTT
TRBJ2-2	TRBV6-5	.	.	CASSYSIGRNTGELFF	TGTGCCAGCAGTTACTCGATAGGTAGAAACACCGGGGAGCTGTTTTTT
TRBJ2-4	TRBV7-8	TRBD2	few	CASSSRLAGVDIQYF	TGTGCCAGCAGCTCGCGACTAGCGGGAGTAGACATTCAGTACTTC
TRBJ1-1	TRBV6-6	.	many	CASSYERDTEAFF	TGTGCCAGCAGTTACGAGAGGGACACTGAAGCTTTCTTT
TRBJ2-6	TRBV11-2	.	.	CASSGLRESGANVLTF	TGTGCCAGTTCAGGGCTTCGGGAATCTGGGGCCAACGTCCTGACTTTC
TRBJ2-5	TRBV29-1	.	few	CSVEAGAYQETQYF	TGCAGCGTTGAGGCAGGGGCTTATCAAGAGACCCAGTACTTC
TRBJ2-1	TRBV7-3	TRBD2	few	CASSREVAGEGEQFF	TGTGCCAGCAGCCGGGAGGTAGCGGGAGAGGGTGAGCAGTTCTTC
TRBJ2-5	TRBV4-2	TRBD2	.	CASSQAGTSKETQYF	TGTGCCAGCAGCCAAGCCGGGACTAGCAAAGAGACCCAGTACTTC
TRBJ2-7	TRBV12-3/TRBV12-4	TRBD2	.	CASSHLAGGPYEQYF	TGTGCCAGCAGTCATCTAGCGGGAGGGCCTTACGAGCAGTACTTC
TRBJ2-1	TRBV29-1	TRBD1	.	CSVVPRGLPTNEQFF	TGCAGCGTCGTACCCAGGGGGCTCCCGACCAATGAGCAGTTCTTC